Described below is a single T cell receptor (beta chain) sequence and its context. This record comes from a study of blood T cell repertoires in COVID-19. At the level of the study: The samples span acute and convalescent COVID-19 from the United States, Italy and Spain. Sources were T cells, B-cell-depleted T cells, or PBMCs; the material itself was cDNA or gDNA.

TCRdb's table, derived via immunoSEQ multiplex PCR, lists solely in-frame clones and lacks some. The table shows fewer than 450,000 clones, with around nine tenths occurring only once. The receptor was derived from a woman aged 18-29 years who had recovered from COVID-19. Source material: peripheral blood.

The CDR3 DNA reads TGCAGTGCTAGTGGACAGCAAGAGACCCAGTACTTC. The encoded protein is CSASGQQETQYF. The chain recombines TRBV20-1 with TRBJ2-5, with D perhaps TRBD1 (6 bases). The CDR3 spans 12 residues. Between the trimmed V and J ends, which lost 3 bases and 2 bases, there was a span of 7 bases. Germline V gene data show CDR1 as DFQATT and CDR2 as SNEGSKA (reference sequence).